The 9 T cell receptor beta chains below were found in one sample sequenced in a study of early T cells in non-severe SARS-CoV-2 infection. TCRdb itself ran the 5' RACE reads through MiXCR, one entry per CDR3 protein. The sample lists around 83,000 distinct CDR3 sequences; more than 9% were seen once. The material sequenced was whole blood, taken at baseline. These receptors came from an adult who was a healthcare worker with PCR-confirmed SARS-CoV-2 infection or an uninfected control (not recorded which).

The chain links TRBV7-9 to TRBJ2-3; D is uncertain. This CDR3 comprises 14 residues. Germline CDR1 and CDR2: SEHNR and FQNEAQ (reference sequence). The V end lost 6 bases, the J end lost 0 bases, and 10 bases lay between the germline ends. Here the CDR3 DNA reads TGTGCCAGCAGTTCTCCCCCTAGCACAGATACGCAGTATTTT. Protein: CASSSPPSTDTQYF.

The V call is TRBV20-1, the J call TRBJ2-5; unclear D gene. Trimming cost V 6 bases and J 0 bases, with 17 bases left between them. This CDR3 comprises 15 residues. Germline values: CDR1 DFQATT, CDR2 SNEGSKA (reference sequence). As DNA, the CDR3 is TGCAGTGCCACGTTTCGGCCTCCCCACCAAGAGACCCAGTACTTC. Its protein is CSATFRPPHQETQYF.

The chain uses TRBV18 and TRBJ2-1; TRBD2 matches 9 bases. Looked up from germline, CDR1 is KGHSH and CDR2 is LQKENI. V lost 4 bases, J lost 9 bases, and 10 bases stayed unmatched. The CDR3 sequence is 15 residues long. The CDR3 bases are TGTGCCAGCTCACTGCGCGGGAGGGCCACGGGTGAGCAGTTCTTC. This encodes CASSLRGRATGEQFF.

The chain has TRBV24-1 and TRBJ2-1; D is undetermined. The CDR3 consists of 15 residues. The ends were cut back, 3 bases at V and 6 bases at J, with 14 bases in the middle. CDR1 is KGHDR and CDR2 is SFDVKD in the germline V gene. The CDR3 spells CATSDRYSPGNEQFF. The CDR3 DNA follows: TGTGCCACCAGTGATAGGTACTCACCAGGCAATGAGCAGTTCTTC.

This clonotype was detected ten times or more. The V gene is TRBV7-8, the J gene TRBJ2-7, with D possibly being TRBD1 (6 bases). Germline V gives CDR1 SGHVS, CDR2 FQNEAQ. This CDR3 contains 16 residues. Deletions cut 2 bases from V and 3 bases from J, with 17 bases between. The CDR3 DNA reads as TGTGCCAGCAGCTTACAATCCCTACAGGGTGTCTACGAGCAGTACTTC. This encodes CASSLQSLQGVYEQYF.

This clonotype came up a few times. This rearrangement joins TRBV5-1 to TRBJ2-1; TRBD2 matches at 9 bases. The V segment lost 1 base and the J segment 9 bases; nucleotides outside the gene matches: 8. The CDR3 has 15 amino acids. From germline, CDR1 is SGHRS and CDR2 YFSETQ. CDR3 sequence: CASSLRLAGEGEQFF. The CDR3 DNA sequence: TGCGCCAGCAGCTTGAGGTTAGCGGGAGAGGGTGAGCAGTTCTTC.

The chain combines TRBV5-1 with TRBJ2-1; D is possibly TRBD2 (5 bases). Germline V gene data show CDR1 as SGHRS and CDR2 as YFSETQ. This CDR3 region has 15 residues. The V gene lost 1 base and the J gene lost 2 bases, with 10 bases spanning the gap. CDR3 sequence: CASSLSSTAYNEQFF. The DNA for the CDR3 is TGCGCCAGCAGCTTGTCTAGCACCGCCTACAATGAGCAGTTCTTC.

This clonotype was observed a few times. The chain uses TRBV5-1 and TRBJ2-3; 8 nucleotides agree with TRBD2. Germline values: CDR1 SGHRS, CDR2 YFSETQ. Germline trimming cut 5 bases from V and 2 bases from J; bases unmatched to any gene: 10. CDR3 length: 16 residues. CDR3 region: CASRNGGRPTTDTQYF. CDR3 DNA sequence: TGCGCCAGCAGAAATGGCGGGAGGCCTACCACAGATACGCAGTATTTT. Filled out from reference TRBV5-1 and TRBJ2-3, the complete variable domain reads KAGVTQTPRYLIKTRGQQVTLSCSPISGHRSVSWYQQTPGQGLQFLFEYFSETQRNKGNFPGRFSGRQFSNSRSEMNVSTLELGDSALYLCASRNGGRPTTDTQYFGPGTRLTVL.

The gene calls are TRBV3-1 and TRBJ2-1, with D unresolved. Trimming took off 6 bases at V and 2 bases at J, with 2 bases between the two ends. The germline gives CDR1 LGHDT, CDR2 YNNKEL (reference sequence). This CDR3 comprises 11 residues. CDR3 region: CASRTYNEQFF. The CDR3 coding sequence is TGTGCCAGCAGGACCTACAATGAGCAGTTCTTC.